Ten or more counts support the clone carrying this TCR beta chain. As yet, its antigen is unknown. V lost 0 bases and J 2 bases, leaving 17 bases between the germline ends. This CDR3 comprises 17 residues. Germline CDR1 reads ENHRY; CDR2 reads SYGVKD. The sample originates from a study of T-cell memory formation after mild COVID-19. General study points: Cross-reactive memory appears to have joined, as suggested by some responding clones showing up in pre-infection memory.

TCRdb reprocessed the 5' RACE reads via MiXCR and lists one record per CDR3 protein. The repertoire holds 120,000 to 150,000 distinct CDR3 sequences, with 6% to 7% as singletons. The chain has TRBV10-3 and TRBJ2-7; TRBD1 might be the D (6 bases). The receptor was derived from an adult woman who had mild COVID-19 (a few samples of this study predate the infection). Cell type and time point are not known. The sequenced sample consisted of PBMCs or a T cell subset sorted from them (not recorded which). The CDR3 protein is CAISESLLSDRAYEQYF. The CDR3 region has the DNA TGTGCCATCAGTGAGTCGCTGCTTTCGGACAGAGCCTACGAGCAGTACTTC.